This T cell receptor beta chain was sequenced for a study of blood T cell repertoires in COVID-19. Study details: PBMCs, B-cell-depleted T cells, or T cells were the source of the cDNA or gDNA that made up the material.

Per the original methods: How many nucleated cells were present was estimated from reference gene primer amplification. The data were produced by immunoSEQ multiplex PCR, yet TCRdb's version contains in-frame clones alone and is incomplete. V, J and clone size reflect that table, while D and trimming were determined from the DNA. Of hundreds of thousands of clones listed, around 87% were seen once; the top ten hold roughly 4.1%. The CDR3 covers 16 residues. Germline lookup yields CDR1 SGHNT and CDR2 YYREEE (reference sequence). V lost 4 bases to trimming and J lost 4 bases; unmatched junction nucleotides: 13.

This chain uses TRBV5-4 with TRBJ1-2, with 7 bases that match TRBD1. The clonotype originates from a woman aged 45 to 65 with active or convalescent COVID-19. What was sequenced was peripheral blood. The CDR3 nucleotides are TGTGCCAGCAGCCCGGATCCCGGGACAGCGAGCTATGGCTACACCTTC. It is translated as CASSPDPGTASYGYTF. The whole variable domain, remainder taken from reference TRBV5-4 and TRBJ1-2, is ETGVTQSPTHLIKTRGQQVTLRCSSQSGHNTVSWYQQALGQGPQFIFQYYREEENGRGNFPPRFSGLQFPNYSSELNVNALELDDSALYLCASSPDPGTASYGYTFGSGTRLTVV.